Shown below are 24 T cell receptor beta chains from a single sample sequenced in a study of T-cell memory formation after mild COVID-19. TCRdb reprocessed the 5' RACE reads via MiXCR and lists one record per CDR3 protein. The table shows approximately 290,000 distinct CDR3 sequences, with around 19% occurring only once. The sequenced material came from PBMCs or a T cell subset sorted from them (not recorded which). The receptors were sampled from a man aged 18 to 30 who had mild COVID-19 (a few samples of this study predate the infection). Cell type and time point are not known.

The chain carries TRBV18 and TRBJ2-1, with D perhaps matching TRBD1 or TRBD2 (6 bases each). CDR1 is KGHSH and CDR2 is LQKENI in the germline V gene. This CDR3 is built from 15 residues. V was cut by 5 bases and J by 1 base, with 12 bases left in between. CDR3 in amino acids: CASSATGASYNEQFF. DNA of the CDR3: TGTGCCAGCTCAGCCACGGGGGCTTCCTACAATGAGCAGTTCTTC. The full variable domain, in which reference TRBV18 and TRBJ2-1 provide the parts outside the CDR3, is NAGVMQNPRHLVRRRGQEARLRCSPMKGHSHVYWYRQLPEEGLKFMVYLQKENIIDESGMPKERFSAEFPKEGPSILRIQQVVRGDSAAYFCASSATGASYNEQFFGPGTRLTVL.

This chain links TRBV4-3 with TRBJ1-5; TRBD1 might be the D (5 bases). Germline CDR1 is LGHNA and CDR2 is YSLEER. This CDR3 region has 15 residues. V was pared by 1 base and J by 0 bases, with 7 bases between. The DNA for the CDR3 is TGCGCCAGCAGCCAAGGACAGTTTAGCAATCAGCCCCAGCATTTT. Translating gives CASSQGQFSNQPQHF.

The sample holds a few counts of this clonotype. The chain links TRBV20-1 to TRBJ2-1; 8 nucleotides match TRBD2. This CDR3 region has 16 residues. After removal of 6 bases from V and 3 bases from J, the junction contained 13 bases not matched to a gene. CDR1 and CDR2 from the germline V gene are DFQATT and SNEGSKA (reference sequence). In DNA, the CDR3 is TGCAGTGCCCCGACGGAGAGGCGGGGGGACTACAATGAGCAGTTCTTC. Translation: CSAPTERRGDYNEQFF.

This clonotype occurred a few times. This may be a read error, as it is one base from a much larger clone. The DNA for the CDR3 is TGTGCCAGCAGCCGAGATACGCAGTATTTT. Translated: CASSRDTQYF. The gene calls are TRBV7-9 and TRBJ2-3; no firm D call. This CDR3 has 10 residues. From germline, CDR1 is SEHNR and CDR2 FQNEAQ (reference sequence). V was shortened by 5 bases and J by 5 bases, with 2 bases between the two germline ends.

This clonotype has more than one count but fewer than ten. The chain uses TRBV7-2 and TRBJ1-2; D might be TRBD1 (5 bases). Trimming removed 5 bases from V and 0 bases from J, with 13 bases in between. This CDR3 spans 15 amino acids. Per the germline V gene, CDR1 is SGHTA and CDR2 is FQGNSA. The chain's CDR3 is CASSDTGSSNYGYTF. The CDR3 nucleotides are TGTGCCAGCAGCGACACAGGATCCTCTAACTATGGCTACACCTTC.

V is TRBV7-3 and J is TRBJ1-6; no definite D call. V was clipped by 2 bases and J by 7 bases, with 18 bases between them. The germline V gene encodes CDR1 SGHTA and CDR2 FQGTGA. CDR3 length equals 17 residues. The CDR3 is CASSLSGGSGINSPLHF. CDR3 DNA: TGTGCCAGCAGCTTATCGGGAGGATCTGGAATAAATTCACCCCTCCACTTT.

The gene calls are TRBV7-9 and TRBJ1-1; TRBD1 matches 7 bases. The CDR3 length is 16 residues. V was pared by 4 bases and J by 1 base, with 9 bases of the junction left unmatched. CDR1 is SEHNR, CDR2 FQNEAQ, per germline (reference sequence). The DNA for the CDR3 is TGTGCCAGCAGCTCCCGGACAGGCACCCCGAACACTGAAGCTTTCTTT. Translated, it gives CASSSRTGTPNTEAFF.

This clonotype came up many times. The chain couples TRBV5-1 to TRBJ2-1; 10 bases line up with TRBD2. Per germline, CDR1 SGHRS and CDR2 YFSETQ. CDR3 length: 15 residues. With 5 bases clipped from V and 7 bases from J, the junction kept 9 bases outside the gene matches. CDR3 sequence reads: CASRLAGGPENEQFF. In DNA, the CDR3 is TGCGCCAGCAGATTAGCGGGGGGACCTGAGAATGAGCAGTTCTTC.

The chain employs TRBV6-2 or TRBV6-3 and TRBJ2-3, with D unresolved. The CDR3 has 15 residues. In germline, CDR1 is MNHEY, CDR2 SVGEGT. V lost 2 bases and J 2 bases, leaving 11 bases between the germline ends. The CDR3 DNA sequence: TGTGCCAGCAGTTACAGGCAACCGTTCACAGATACGCAGTATTTT. Encoded protein: CASSYRQPFTDTQYF.

The chain combines TRBV6-2 or TRBV6-3 with TRBJ1-1, with 7 bases identical to TRBD1. V lost 5 bases to trimming and J lost 4 bases; unmatched junction nucleotides: 13. Germline CDR1 and CDR2: MNHEY and SVGEGT. The CDR3 sequence is 16 residues long. The CDR3 DNA is TGTGCCAGCAGTGGCAACAGGGGCCCCCTGGCCACTGAAGCTTTCTTT. This encodes CASSGNRGPLATEAFF.

The chain recombines TRBV4-1 with TRBJ1-1; D might be TRBD1 (5 bases). Germline V gene sequence: CDR1 MGHRA, CDR2 YSYEKL. With 4 bases removed from V and 2 bases from J, the gap between germline ends came to 17 bases. The CDR3 is 16 amino acids. The chain's CDR3 is CASSPLVRGSNTEAFF. CDR3 DNA sequence: TGCGCCAGCAGCCCGTTAGTACGGGGCAGCAACACTGAAGCTTTCTTT.

V and J are TRBV7-2 and TRBJ2-7; no reliable D call. This CDR3 is 11 amino acids long. Germline assignment: CDR1 SGHTA and CDR2 FQGNSA. Trimming cost V 5 bases and J 3 bases, with 5 bases left between them. The CDR3 region has the DNA TGTGCCAGCAGCCTCCGCTACGAGCAGTACTTC. This translates into CASSLRYEQYF.

Only a few counts were recorded for this clonotype. The chain employs TRBV6-1 and TRBJ1-2; 11 bases fit TRBD1. V lost 7 bases and J lost 8; bases outside the gene matches: 9. The CDR3 length is 14 residues. Per germline, CDR1 MNHNS and CDR2 SASEGT. The CDR3 nucleotides read TGTGCCAGCACCGAAACCTGGACAGGGGGCGGCTACACCTTC. Translation: CASTETWTGGGYTF.

This clonotype has a single count. The rearrangement joins TRBV7-9 to TRBJ1-1; D may be TRBD1 (6 bases). V was shortened by 2 bases and J by 7 bases, with 17 bases between the two germline ends. Germline CDR1 reads SEHNR; CDR2 reads FQNEAQ (reference sequence). The CDR3 loop spans 15 amino acids. CDR3 protein: CASSLRGMGGSEAFF. The CDR3 nucleotides read TGTGCCAGCAGCTTAAGGGGGATGGGAGGCAGTGAAGCTTTCTTT.

The rearrangement links TRBV5-1 to TRBJ2-4, with D perhaps being TRBD1 or TRBD2 (5 bases each). V shed 3 bases and J shed 7 bases, with 23 bases lying between them. Germline V gene lookup returns CDR1 SGHRS and CDR2 YFSETQ. The CDR3 has 17 amino acids. CDR3 residues: CASSWDVLIYRRNIQYF. The CDR3 DNA follows: TGCGCCAGCAGCTGGGACGTCCTGATTTACAGGCGGAACATTCAGTACTTC.

This clonotype was counted only a few times. The CDR3 sequence is CASSRDRGEKLFF. The CDR3, as DNA: TGTGCCAGCAGCCGGGACAGGGGTGAAAAACTGTTTTTT. J is TRBJ1-4 and V is TRBV12-3 or TRBV12-4, with 10 bases identical to TRBD1. V was pared by 6 bases and J by 7 bases, with 2 bases of the junction left unmatched. The CDR3 is 13 residues long.

The chain couples TRBV27 to TRBJ1-1; D is ambiguous. The CDR3 is 13 residues long. Germline CDR1 is MNHEY and CDR2 is SMNVEV (reference sequence). The V gene lost 8 bases and the J gene lost 0 bases, with 10 bases spanning the gap. DNA of the CDR3: TGTGCCAGCCGAGGACCAATGAACACTGAAGCTTTCTTT. This gives the protein CASRGPMNTEAFF.

The CDR3 DNA reads TGCGCCAGCAGCCACGGCGGCGGGGGGGCCTCTGATACGCAGTATTTT. Its translation is CASSHGGGGASDTQYF. The V and J genes are TRBV23-1 and TRBJ2-3, with TRBD2 identical over 9 bases. TRBV23-1 is annotated as an ORF whose role is uncertain. There are 16 residues in the CDR3. V lost 6 bases, J lost 6 bases, and 13 bases stayed unmatched.

The chain combines TRBV4-3 with TRBJ2-2; D is ambiguous. CDR1 and CDR2 from the germline V gene are LGHNA and YSLEER. The V and J ends lost 0 bases and 1 base respectively, with 12 bases between them. The CDR3 runs 17 residues. For the CDR3, the DNA is TGCGCCAGCAGCCAAGATTATTTCATTTTGAACACCGGGGAGCTGTTTTTT. Translated: CASSQDYFILNTGELFF.

This clonotype came up many times. The rearrangement joins TRBV20-1 to TRBJ2-1, with D perhaps matching TRBD2 (5 bases). Per the germline V gene, CDR1 is DFQATT and CDR2 is SNEGSKA (reference sequence). Trimming shortened V by 6 bases and J by 7 bases, and 16 bases separated the two germline ends. This CDR3 has 13 residues. In nucleotides, the CDR3 is TGCAGTGCCCGCCGGCCCTCGGGAAATGAGCAGTTCTTC. This sequence encodes CSARRPSGNEQFF.

The sample holds a few counts of this clonotype. The chain couples TRBV29-1 to TRBJ2-3, with D possibly TRBD1 on 6 matching bases. Germline CDR1 SQVTM, CDR2 ANQGSEA. Trimming took 6 bases from V and 6 from J, leaving 19 bases between them. The length of the CDR3 is 14 residues. CDR3: CSVTGQSGGDTQYF. Written as DNA, the CDR3 is TGCAGCGTCACTGGACAGTCCGGCGGGGATACGCAGTATTTT.

The sample holds a few counts of this clonotype. The chain carries TRBV7-9 and TRBJ1-4, with 7 nucleotides matching TRBD1. Per germline, CDR1 SEHNR and CDR2 FQNEAQ (reference sequence). The CDR3 runs to 16 residues. With V trimmed by 5 bases and J by 8 bases, 14 bases remained unmatched. CDR3 bases: TGTGCCAGCAGCCCGCCCAGGGGGGTGGAAGAAGAAAAACTGTTTTTT. It translates to CASSPPRGVEEEKLFF.

The chain recombines TRBV2 with TRBJ1-6; D is possibly TRBD1 (6 bases). Germline CDR1 is SNHLY and CDR2 is FYNNEI. The ends were cut back, 2 bases at V and 4 bases at J, with 12 bases in the middle. The CDR3 runs to 16 residues. The CDR3 loop is CASSEWGGLYNSPLHF. The CDR3 DNA reads as TGTGCCAGCAGTGAATGGGGGGGCCTTTATAATTCACCCCTCCACTTT.

J is TRBJ2-5 and V is TRBV5-1, with D tentatively TRBD1 (6 bases). The CDR3 runs 17 residues. Germline CDR1 and CDR2: SGHRS and YFSETQ. V was cut by 0 bases and J by 0 bases, with 15 bases left in between. CDR3 loop: CASSLAGSGAYQETQYF. DNA for the CDR3: TGCGCCAGCAGCTTGGCCGGGTCAGGGGCGTACCAAGAGACCCAGTACTTC.